The sequence of this TCR beta chain was determined in a study of blood T cell repertoires in COVID-19. Study-level information: The origin of the acute and convalescent COVID-19 samples was the United States, Italy and Spain.

Method: immunoSEQ multiplex PCR; TCRdb's copy keeps in-frame clones and lacks some. Of 100,000 to 150,000 clones listed, more than 70% are singletons. Seattle's cohort entered during active infection and was followed longitudinally. The sequence came from a woman older than 75 with COVID-19, enrolled during active disease. The material sequenced was peripheral blood.

The CDR3 DNA sequence: TGTGCCAGCAGCTTGGGACAGGGGACCGATGAGCAGTTCTTC. Translating it yields CASSLGQGTDEQFF. The rearrangement joins TRBV7-3 to TRBJ2-1, with 10 positions matching TRBD1. The CDR3 loop spans 14 amino acids. Trimming at V came to 3 bases and at J to 8 bases, leaving 4 bases not matched to a gene. The V gene's germline CDR1 is SGHTA and CDR2 FQGTGA.